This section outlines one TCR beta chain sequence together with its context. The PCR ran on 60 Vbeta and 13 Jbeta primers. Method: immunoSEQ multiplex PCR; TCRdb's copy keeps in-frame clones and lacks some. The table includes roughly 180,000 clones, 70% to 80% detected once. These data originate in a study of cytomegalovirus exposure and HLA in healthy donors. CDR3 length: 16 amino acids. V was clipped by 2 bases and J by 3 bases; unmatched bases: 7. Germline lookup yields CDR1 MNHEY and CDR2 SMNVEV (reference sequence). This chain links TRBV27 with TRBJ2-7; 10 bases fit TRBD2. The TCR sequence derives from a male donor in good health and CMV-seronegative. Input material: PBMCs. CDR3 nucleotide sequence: TGTGCCAGCAGTTTAATTAGCGGGGGGTGGTACTACGAGCAGTACTTC. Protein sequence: CASSLISGGWYYEQYF.